This T cell receptor beta chain derives from a study of shared clonotypes between healthy human individuals. Study-level background: Three plates each covered CD4 naive and memory; CD8 naive two, CD8 memory one. Study results and caveats: The rarefaction results pointed to incomplete sorted-subset sequencing despite large depth.

From germline, CDR1 is SQVTM and CDR2 ANQGSEA. The V gene end was trimmed by 4 bases and the J gene end by 4 bases; junction bases not matched to a gene: 4. The CDR3 runs 14 residues. This clone came up once. Its antigen is as yet unknown. Some clones are missing from TCRdb's copy, which holds only in-frame ones; the method was immunoSEQ multiplex PCR. This sample has fewer than 400,000 clones, with roughly 70% found just once. This chain connects TRBV29-1 to TRBJ2-1, with 10 nucleotides matching TRBD2. The sequence came from a man aged 25 to 45 in good health. Material for sequencing was memory CD4+ T cells sorted from blood. The subset was: CD45RA-negative fraction. CDR3 loop: CSVVGLAEYNEQFF. The CDR3 coding sequence is TGCAGCGTTGTCGGACTAGCGGAGTACAATGAGCAGTTCTTC.